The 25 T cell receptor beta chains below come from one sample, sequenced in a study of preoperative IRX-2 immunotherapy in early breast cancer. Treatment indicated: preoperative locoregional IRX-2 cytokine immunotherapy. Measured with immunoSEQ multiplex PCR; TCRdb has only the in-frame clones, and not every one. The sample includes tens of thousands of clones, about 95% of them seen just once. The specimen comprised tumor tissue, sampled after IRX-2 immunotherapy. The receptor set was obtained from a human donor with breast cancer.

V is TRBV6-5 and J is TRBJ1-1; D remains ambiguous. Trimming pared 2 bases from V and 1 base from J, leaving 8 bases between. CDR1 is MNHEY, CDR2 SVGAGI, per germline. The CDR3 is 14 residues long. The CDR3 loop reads CASSYETANTEAFF. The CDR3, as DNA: TGTGCCAGCAGTTACGAAACAGCGAACACTGAAGCTTTCTTT.

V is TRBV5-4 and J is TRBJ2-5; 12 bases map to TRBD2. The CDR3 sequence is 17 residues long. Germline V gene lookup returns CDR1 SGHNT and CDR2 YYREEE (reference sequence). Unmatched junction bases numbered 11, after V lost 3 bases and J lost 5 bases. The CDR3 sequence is CASSSLGSSGGAETQYF. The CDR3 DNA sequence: TGTGCCAGCAGCTCCCTGGGTTCTAGCGGGGGGGCCGAGACCCAGTACTTC.

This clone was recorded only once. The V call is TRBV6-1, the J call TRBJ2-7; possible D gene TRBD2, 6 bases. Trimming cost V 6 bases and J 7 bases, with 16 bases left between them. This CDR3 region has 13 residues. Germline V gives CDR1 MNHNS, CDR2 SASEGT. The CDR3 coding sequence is TGTGCCAGCAGATTCTTCGGGGCGGGAGAGCAGTACTTC. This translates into CASRFFGAGEQYF.

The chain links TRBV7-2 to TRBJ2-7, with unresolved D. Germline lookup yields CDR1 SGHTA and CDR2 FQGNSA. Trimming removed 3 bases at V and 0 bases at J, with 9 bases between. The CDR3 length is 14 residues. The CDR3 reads CASSFDTTSYEQYF. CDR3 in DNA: TGTGCCAGCAGCTTCGACACCACCTCCTACGAGCAGTACTTC.

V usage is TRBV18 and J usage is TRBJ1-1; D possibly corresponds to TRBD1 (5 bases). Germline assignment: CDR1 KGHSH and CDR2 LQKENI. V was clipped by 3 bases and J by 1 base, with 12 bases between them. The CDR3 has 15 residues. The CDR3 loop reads CASSPPRAENTEAFF. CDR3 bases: TGTGCCAGCTCACCGCCCAGGGCGGAGAACACTGAAGCTTTCTTT.

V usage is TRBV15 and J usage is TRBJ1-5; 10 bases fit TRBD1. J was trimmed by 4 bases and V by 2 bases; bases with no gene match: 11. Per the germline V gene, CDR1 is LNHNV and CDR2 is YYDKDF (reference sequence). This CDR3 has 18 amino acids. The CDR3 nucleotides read TGTGCCACCAGCAGAAAGCGGGGGGACAGGGGTGGAAATCAGCCCCAGCATTTT. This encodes CATSRKRGDRGGNQPQHF.

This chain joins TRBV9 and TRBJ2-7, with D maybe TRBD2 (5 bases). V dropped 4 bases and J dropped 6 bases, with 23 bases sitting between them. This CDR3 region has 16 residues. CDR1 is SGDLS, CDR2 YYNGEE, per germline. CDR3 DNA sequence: TGTGCCAGCAGCCATGGGATTGGGCCTCAACGGGGCGAGCAGTACTTC. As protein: CASSHGIGPQRGEQYF.

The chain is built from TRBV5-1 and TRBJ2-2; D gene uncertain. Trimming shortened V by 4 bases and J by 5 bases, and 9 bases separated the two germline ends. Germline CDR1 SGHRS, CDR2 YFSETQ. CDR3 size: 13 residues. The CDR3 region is CASSPGSTGELFF. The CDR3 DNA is TGCGCCAGCAGCCCCGGGTCGACCGGGGAGCTGTTTTTT.

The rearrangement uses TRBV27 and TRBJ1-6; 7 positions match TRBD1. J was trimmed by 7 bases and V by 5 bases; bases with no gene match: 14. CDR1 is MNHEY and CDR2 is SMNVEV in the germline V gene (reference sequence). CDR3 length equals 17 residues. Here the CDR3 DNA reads TGTGCCAGCAGTCAGAAGACAGGGTTCGTTGGGAATTCACCCCTCCACTTT. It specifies CASSQKTGFVGNSPLHF.

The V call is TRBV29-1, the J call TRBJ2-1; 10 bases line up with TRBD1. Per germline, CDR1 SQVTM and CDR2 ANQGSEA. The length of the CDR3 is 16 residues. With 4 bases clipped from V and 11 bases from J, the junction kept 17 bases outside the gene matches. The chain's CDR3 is CSVVWYVRTGGGKQFF. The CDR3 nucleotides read TGCAGCGTTGTTTGGTACGTTCGGACAGGGGGGGGAAAGCAGTTCTTC.

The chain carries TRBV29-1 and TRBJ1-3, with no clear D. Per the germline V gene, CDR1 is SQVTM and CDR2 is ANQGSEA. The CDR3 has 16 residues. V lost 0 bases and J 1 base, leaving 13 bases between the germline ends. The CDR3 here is CSVEETTAKSGNTIYF. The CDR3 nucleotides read TGCAGCGTTGAAGAGACAACCGCGAAATCTGGAAACACCATATATTTT.

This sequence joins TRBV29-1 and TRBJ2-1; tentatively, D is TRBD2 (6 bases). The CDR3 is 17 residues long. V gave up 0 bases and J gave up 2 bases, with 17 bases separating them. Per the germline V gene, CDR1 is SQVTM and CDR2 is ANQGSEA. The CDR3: CSVEDISPGVTYNEQFF. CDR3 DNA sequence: TGCAGCGTTGAAGATATATCGCCGGGAGTCACCTACAATGAGCAGTTCTTC.

DNA for the CDR3: TGTGCCAGCAGCCGAGGGACAGCAGAACTTGGAAACACCATATATTTT. Translated, it gives CASSRGTAELGNTIYF. The chain combines TRBV13 with TRBJ1-3; 7 nucleotides match TRBD1. V was pared by 5 bases and J by 3 bases, with 10 bases of the junction left unmatched. This CDR3 is 16 amino acids long. Germline V CDR1 and CDR2: PRHDT, FYEKMQ (reference sequence).

CDR3 loop: CASSLEGQGSLQPQHF. The CDR3 DNA reads as TGTGCCAGCAGCTTGGAGGGACAGGGTTCGCTTCAGCCCCAGCATTTT. This chain connects TRBV5-8 to TRBJ1-5, with 9 bases matching TRBD1. The CDR3 consists of 16 residues. V was pared by 0 bases and J by 6 bases, with 7 bases of the junction left unmatched. Germline CDR1 reads SGHTS; CDR2 reads YDEGEE.

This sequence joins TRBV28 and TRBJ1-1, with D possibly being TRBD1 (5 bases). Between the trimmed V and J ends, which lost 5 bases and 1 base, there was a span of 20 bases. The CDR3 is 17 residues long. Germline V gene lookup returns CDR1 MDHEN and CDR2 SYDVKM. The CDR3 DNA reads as TGTGCCAGCAGTAGGGGCTCGCGGACATCCAGGAACACTGAAGCTTTCTTT. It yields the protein CASSRGSRTSRNTEAFF.

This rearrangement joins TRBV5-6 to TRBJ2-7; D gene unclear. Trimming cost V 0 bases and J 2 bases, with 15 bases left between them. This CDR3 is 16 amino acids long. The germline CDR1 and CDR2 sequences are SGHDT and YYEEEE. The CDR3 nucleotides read TGTGCCAGCAGCTTGGTGAGCCTCTCCAAGGCCTACGAGCAGTACTTC. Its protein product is CASSLVSLSKAYEQYF.

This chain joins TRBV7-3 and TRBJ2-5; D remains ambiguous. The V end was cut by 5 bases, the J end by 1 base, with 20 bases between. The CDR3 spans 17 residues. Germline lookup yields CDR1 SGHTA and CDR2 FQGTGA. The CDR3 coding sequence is TGTGCCAGCAGCCAGCTCGGACGGTCCGTCCCCCAAGAGACCCAGTACTTC. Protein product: CASSQLGRSVPQETQYF.

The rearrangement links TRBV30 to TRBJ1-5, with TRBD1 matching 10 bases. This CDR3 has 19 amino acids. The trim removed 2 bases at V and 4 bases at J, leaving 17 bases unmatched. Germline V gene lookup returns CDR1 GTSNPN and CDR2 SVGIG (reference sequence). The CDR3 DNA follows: TGTGCCTGGAGTCCCCGGGACAGGGGCCTTCAAAGGATTAATCAGCCCCAGCATTTT. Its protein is CAWSPRDRGLQRINQPQHF.

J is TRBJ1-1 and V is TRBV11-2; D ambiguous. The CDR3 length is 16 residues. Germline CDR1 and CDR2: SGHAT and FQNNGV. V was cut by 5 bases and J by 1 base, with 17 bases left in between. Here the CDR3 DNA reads TGTGCCAGCAGCACGCACAGCCTGCGGGGGAACACTGAAGCTTTCTTT. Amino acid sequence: CASSTHSLRGNTEAFF.

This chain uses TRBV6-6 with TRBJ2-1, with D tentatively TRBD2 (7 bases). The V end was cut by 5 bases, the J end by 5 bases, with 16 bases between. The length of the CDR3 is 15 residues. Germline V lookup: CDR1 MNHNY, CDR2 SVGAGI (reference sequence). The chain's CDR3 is CASSTLGGGHNEQFF. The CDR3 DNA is TGTGCCAGCAGTACCCTAGGGGGGGGGCACAATGAGCAGTTCTTC.

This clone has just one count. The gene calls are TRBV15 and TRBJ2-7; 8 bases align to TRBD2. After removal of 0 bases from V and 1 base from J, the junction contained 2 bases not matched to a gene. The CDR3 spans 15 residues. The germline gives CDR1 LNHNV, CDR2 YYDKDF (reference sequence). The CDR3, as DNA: TGTGCCACCAGCAGAGATCAGCGGGGGTCCTACGAGCAGTACTTC. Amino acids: CATSRDQRGSYEQYF.

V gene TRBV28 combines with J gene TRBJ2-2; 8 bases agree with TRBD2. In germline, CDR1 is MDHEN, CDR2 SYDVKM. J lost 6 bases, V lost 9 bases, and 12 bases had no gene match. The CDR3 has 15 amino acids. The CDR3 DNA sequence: TGTGCCAGGTTAGGTGGGGCGGGAGGACCCGGGGAGCTGTTTTTT. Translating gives CARLGGAGGPGELFF.

The CDR3 loop reads CASSLSVTRFSGANVLTF. For the CDR3, the DNA is TGCGCCAGCAGCTTGTCAGTTACACGGTTTTCTGGGGCCAACGTCCTGACTTTC. The genes are TRBV5-1 and TRBJ2-6; D call uncertain. The CDR3 runs 18 residues. V shed 1 base and J shed 1 base, with 15 bases lying between them. From germline, CDR1 is SGHRS and CDR2 YFSETQ. Based on the CDR3 plus reference TRBV5-1 and TRBJ2-6, the full variable domain is KAGVTQTPRYLIKTRGQQVTLSCSPISGHRSVSWYQQTPGQGLQFLFEYFSETQRNKGNFPGRFSGRQFSNSRSEMNVSTLELGDSALYLCASSLSVTRFSGANVLTFGAGSRLTVL.

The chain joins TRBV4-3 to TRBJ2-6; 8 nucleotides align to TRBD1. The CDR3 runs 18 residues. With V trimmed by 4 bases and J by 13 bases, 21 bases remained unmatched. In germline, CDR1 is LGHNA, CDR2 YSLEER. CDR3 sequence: CASSRNSGTGRGFPVLTF. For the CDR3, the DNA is TGCGCCAGCAGCCGGAACTCCGGGACAGGTCGGGGGTTTCCTGTCCTGACTTTC.

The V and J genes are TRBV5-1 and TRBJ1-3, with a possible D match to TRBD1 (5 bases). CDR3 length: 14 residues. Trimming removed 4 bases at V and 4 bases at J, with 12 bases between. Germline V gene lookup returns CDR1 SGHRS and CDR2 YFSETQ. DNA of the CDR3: TGCGCCAGCAGCCCGAACGGGGGGGGAAACACCATATATTTT. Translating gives CASSPNGGGNTIYF.